Listed below are T cell receptor beta chains from one sample, sequenced in a study of T cells in Graves' hyperthyroidism and ophthalmopathy. Via MiXCR, TCRdb re-called the multiplex PCR reads, giving one row per CDR3 protein. Of around 300,000 distinct CDR3 sequences detected, roughly an eighth appear once; the ten largest clones hold roughly 35%. The sequencing input was blood. The receptors shown here come from a woman aged 40-49 years with Graves' ophthalmopathy. CDR3s include the opening cysteine and the closing phenylalanine or tryptophan. A D gene is named only where the DNA matches it firmly. Not every row has a clone size; where given, it reads once, few, many or a size class.

TRBJ1-3 | TRBV5-6 | NA | once | TGTGCCAGCAGCTTGGAAGGCAGGGGCCCTGGAAACACCATATATTTT | CASSLEGRGPGNTIYF
TRBJ2-7 | TRBV20-1 | NA | few | TGCAGTGCTAGAGATCGGGCCTACGAGCAGTACTTC | CSARDRAYEQYF
TRBJ2-3 | TRBV10-3 | NA | NA | TGTGCCATCAGTGAGTCCCTGACCCGGGGTTCAGATACGCAGTATTTT | CAISESLTRGSDTQYF
TRBJ1-1 | TRBV10-2 | TRBD1 | NA | TGCGCCAGCAGTGGACAGGGGGGGGGGACTGAAGCTTTCTTT | CASSGQGGGTEAFF
TRBJ2-3 | TRBV7-2 | TRBD1 | many | TGTGCCAGCAGTACAGGGGTGTCCTCGAGCACAGATACGCAGTATTTT | CASSTGVSSSTDTQYF
TRBJ1-2 | TRBV3-1 | NA | many | TGTGCCAGCAGCCAAGATACCGAGCAACGCCACTACACCTTC | CASSQDTEQRHYTF
TRBJ1-5 | TRBV16 | NA | many | TGTGCCAGCAGCCAATCGGACAATCAGCCCCAGCATTTT | CASSQSDNQPQHF
TRBJ2-1 | TRBV7-6 | TRBD1 | many | TGTGCCAGCAGCTTAGTTCGTGGGACAGATACCTACAATGAGCAGTTCTTC | CASSLVRGTDTYNEQFF
TRBJ2-3 | TRBV10-3 | NA | many | TGTGCCATCAGTGCGAGGGGGTCAGGCACAGATACGCAGTATTTT | CAISARGSGTDTQYF
TRBJ1-2 | TRBV5-1 | NA | NA | TGCGCCAGCAGCACAAATAATTATGGCTACACCTTC | CASSTNNYGYTF
TRBJ2-5 | TRBV18 | TRBD1 | few | TGTGCCAGCTCACCACCGGGACAGGGATATGAGACCCAGTACTTC | CASSPPGQGYETQYF
TRBJ2-1 | TRBV11-3 | NA | many | TGTGCCAGCAACCTACAGGGATCCTACAATGAGCAGTTCTTC | CASNLQGSYNEQFF
TRBJ1-4 | TRBV9 | NA | many | TGTGCCAGCAGCCAAGCCGTCAGGGGAGGGGAAAAACTGTTTTTT | CASSQAVRGGEKLFF
TRBJ1-2 | TRBV12-3/TRBV12-4 | TRBD1 | many | TGTGCCAGCAGTCAGAGGGCAGGGGGCAGTGGCTACACCTTC | CASSQRAGGSGYTF
TRBJ2-7 | TRBV2 | NA | many | TGTGCCAGCAGTGAGGTTTCGGGCAACTCCTACGAGCAGTACTTC | CASSEVSGNSYEQYF
TRBJ1-4 | TRBV6-1 | NA | many | TGTGCCAGCCAGAGCCTAGGGAGAACTAATGAAAAACTGTTTTTT | CASQSLGRTNEKLFF
TRBJ2-7 | TRBV29-1 | TRBD2 | many | TGCAGCGTTGGTCGGACTAGCGGGGGTTTCTACGAGCAGTACTTC | CSVGRTSGGFYEQYF
TRBJ2-5 | TRBV6-1 | TRBD2 | many | TGTGCCAGCAGTTCACCCGGACTAGCGGGAGTTGAGACCCAGTACTTC | CASSSPGLAGVETQYF
TRBJ2-1 | TRBV5-4 | TRBD1 | NA | TGTGCCAGCAGCGGTTACGGACAGGAGAGTTACAATGAGCAGTTCTTC | CASSGYGQESYNEQFF
TRBJ2-2 | TRBV7-2 | NA | many | TGTGCCAGCAGCCGGGGCAGTGGCACCGGGGAGCTGTTTTTT | CASSRGSGTGELFF
TRBJ1-1 | TRBV27 | NA | NA | TGTGCCAGCAGTTTATTTGACGGTGTTGAAGCTTTCTTT | CASSLFDGVEAFF
TRBJ2-1 | TRBV5-1 | NA | few | TGCGCCAGCAGCTTAGTAACGAGCTCCTACAATGAGCAGTTCTTC | CASSLVTSSYNEQFF
TRBJ1-5 | TRBV19 | TRBD1 | NA | TGTGCCAGTGTTGGCTACTCCGGGACAGGGTTTAATCAGCCCCAGCATTTT | CASVGYSGTGFNQPQHF
TRBJ2-6 | TRBV28 | TRBD1 | many | TGTGCCAGCAGTTTACCAGGGGGCGCATCGGGCTCTGGGGCCAACGTCCTGACTTTC | CASSLPGGASGSGANVLTF